The rows below give T cell receptor beta chains drawn from one sample of a study of brain T cells in children with intractable seizures. Repertoires were generated with immunoSEQ multiplex PCR, while TCRdb's copy carries only in-frame clones and drops some. Counted here are hundreds of thousands of clones, 85% to 95% occurring once; the ten biggest clones make up 5% to 7%. This specimen was peripheral blood, taken less than 6 months after surgery. All receptors come from a boy under three years old with tuberous sclerosis and intractable seizures. Each CDR3 is given with its conserved first and last residue. D genes are given only for firm matches. Size values are once, few and many counts, or a class for expanded clones, and some rows have none.

j_call	clone_size	v_call	d_call	cdr3_aa	cdr3_nt
TRBJ2-1	-	TRBV4-1	TRBD2	CASSPLAGGRNEQFF	TGCGCCAGCAGCCCACTAGCGGGAGGGCGCAATGAGCAGTTCTTC
TRBJ1-2	-	TRBV5-5	-	CASSLTGGHYGYTF	TGTGCCAGCAGCTTGACTGGGGGTCACTATGGCTACACCTTC
TRBJ1-3	-	TRBV7-2	-	CASSLVGGGNTIYF	TGTGCCAGCAGCTTAGTCGGCGGGGGAAACACCATATATTTT
TRBJ2-6	-	TRBV7-2	-	CASNFGGSGANVLTF	TGTGCCAGCAACTTCGGTGGCTCTGGGGCCAACGTCCTGACTTTC
TRBJ2-3	-	TRBV24-1	-	CATSDPIRGNSDTQYF	TGTGCCACCAGTGACCCTATCCGGGGGAATTCAGATACGCAGTATTTT
TRBJ2-7	-	TRBV20-1	-	CSASSIARAYEQYF	TGCAGTGCTAGTAGCATAGCTCGGGCTTACGAGCAGTACTTC
TRBJ2-6	-	TRBV6-2/TRBV6-3	-	CASSPNRASGANVLTF	TGTGCCAGCAGTCCCAACAGGGCCTCTGGGGCCAACGTCCTGACTTTC
TRBJ1-4	-	TRBV19	TRBD1	CASSLRTTGKNEKLFF	TGTGCCAGTAGTCTCCGGACGACAGGGAAGAATGAAAAACTGTTTTTT
TRBJ1-6	-	TRBV7-2	-	CASGKLDSPLHF	TGTGCCAGCGGGAAACTAGATTCACCCCTCCACTTT
TRBJ1-4	-	TRBV30	-	CAWSFNREDEKLFF	TGTGCCTGGAGTTTTAACAGAGAGGATGAAAAACTGTTTTTT
TRBJ2-2	-	TRBV5-1	TRBD1	CASRQDRVRGAGELFF	TGCGCCAGTCGTCAAGACAGGGTGAGGGGTGCCGGGGAGCTGTTTTTT
TRBJ1-4	-	TRBV3-1/TRBV3-2	-	CASSRQPGWGNEKLFF	TGTGCCAGCAGCCGCCAGCCCGGGTGGGGGAATGAAAAACTGTTTTTT
TRBJ2-6	-	TRBV5-5	TRBD1	CASSKQGEHSGANVLTF	TGTGCCAGCAGCAAACAGGGGGAACACTCTGGGGCCAACGTCCTGACTTTC
TRBJ1-1	-	TRBV12-3/TRBV12-4	TRBD1	CASSSTGGTEAFF	TGTGCCAGCAGTTCAACAGGGGGGACTGAAGCTTTCTTT
TRBJ2-6	-	TRBV30	TRBD2	CACWVAGASWANVLTF	TGTGCCTGTTGGGTAGCGGGAGCTAGCTGGGCCAACGTCCTGACTTTC
TRBJ2-3	-	TRBV6-2/TRBV6-3	-	CASSDNTSGSQYF	TGTGCCAGCAGTGACAATACTTCAGGATCGCAGTATTTT
TRBJ1-6	-	TRBV11-3	-	CASSLELGVGSPLHF	TGTGCCAGCAGCTTAGAGTTGGGGGTCGGATCACCCCTCCACTTT
TRBJ2-1	-	TRBV15	TRBD2	CATSTLAVSYNEQFF	TGTGCCACCAGCACCCTAGCGGTTTCCTACAATGAGCAGTTCTTC
TRBJ2-2	-	TRBV10-3	TRBD1	CAISDFWDRVTRDTGELFF	TGTGCCATCAGTGATTTTTGGGACAGGGTGACAAGGGACACCGGGGAGCTGTTTTTT
TRBJ2-1	-	TRBV25-1	-	CASSAGVWSYNEQFF	TGTGCCAGCAGTGCAGGGGTTTGGTCCTACAATGAGCAGTTCTTC
TRBJ1-6	-	TRBV30	TRBD1	CAWELGQGNSPLHF	TGTGCCTGGGAACTTGGACAGGGAAATTCACCCCTCCACTTT
TRBJ2-7	-	TRBV16	TRBD1	CASSQYMQGADEQYF	TGTGCCAGCAGCCAATATATGCAGGGGGCCGACGAGCAGTACTTC
TRBJ1-5	-	TRBV6-5	-	CASSVDGVADQPQHF	TGTGCCAGCAGCGTAGACGGGGTGGCTGATCAGCCCCAGCATTTT
TRBJ2-3	-	TRBV12-5	-	CASGLSYSSTDTQYF	TGTGCTAGTGGTTTGAGCTACTCTAGCACAGATACGCAGTATTTT
TRBJ2-1	-	TRBV12-3/TRBV12-4	-	CASSFVGEQFF	TGTGCCAGCAGTTTCGTAGGTGAGCAGTTCTTC
TRBJ2-1	-	TRBV7-2	-	CASSPGAGVGHEQFF	TGTGCCAGCAGTCCAGGGGCGGGGGTAGGTCATGAGCAGTTCTTC
TRBJ1-1	-	TRBV6-5	-	CASNPGRLNTEAFF	TGTGCCAGCAACCCGGGACGGCTGAACACTGAAGCTTTCTTT
TRBJ1-6	once	TRBV11-2	-	CASSSYSADVGGGPLHF	TGTGCCAGCAGCTCCTATTCCGCAGATGTGGGGGGGGGTCCCCTCCACTTT
TRBJ2-1	-	TRBV24-1	-	CATSDGSYNEQFF	TGTGCCACCAGTGATGGATCCTACAATGAGCAGTTCTTC
TRBJ2-1	-	TRBV3-1/TRBV3-2	TRBD1	CASSRYGQASSYNEQFF	TGTGCCAGCTCCCGATACGGACAGGCCAGCTCCTACAATGAGCAGTTCTTC
TRBJ1-1	-	TRBV7-6	-	CASSLGTETEAFF	TGTGCCAGCAGCTTAGGGACCGAGACTGAAGCTTTCTTT
TRBJ2-1	-	TRBV2	-	CASSGALDNEQFF	TGTGCCAGCAGTGGGGCCTTAGACAATGAGCAGTTCTTC
TRBJ2-7	-	TRBV6-1	-	CASSESGTYEQYF	TGTGCCAGCAGTGAATCGGGAACCTACGAGCAGTACTTC
TRBJ1-6	-	TRBV27	-	CASRGLSYNSPLHF	TGTGCCAGCAGGGGTCTTTCCTATAATTCACCCCTCCACTTT
TRBJ2-7	-	TRBV7-2	-	CASSLRGGRSYEQYF	TGTGCCAGCAGCTTAAGGGGGGGCCGTTCCTACGAGCAGTACTTC
TRBJ1-1	-	TRBV10-3	-	CAITSPGEGTEAFF	TGTGCCATCACCTCCCCAGGGGAGGGCACTGAAGCTTTCTTT
TRBJ1-5	few	TRBV4-1	-	CASSSDLSNQPQHF	TGCGCCAGCAGCTCGGACTTGAGCAATCAGCCCCAGCATTTT